The 32 T cell receptor beta chains below come from one sample, sequenced in a study of control samples from healthy donors and cancer patients. TCRdb's copy holds only in-frame clones and misses some; the assay was immunoSEQ multiplex PCR. The sample shows just over 150,000 clones, roughly 94% of them seen only once. Sequenced sample: blood. Receptors were obtained from a woman aged 40 to 50 in good health.

This chain joins TRBV7-2 and TRBJ1-5; D may be TRBD1 (5 bases). V was clipped by 4 bases and J by 4 bases, with 14 bases between them. Per the germline V gene, CDR1 is SGHTA and CDR2 is FQGNSA. The CDR3 extends over 15 amino acids. The CDR3: CASSSPAGRNQPQHF. CDR3 nucleotide sequence: TGTGCCAGCAGCTCACCGGCAGGGAGGAATCAGCCCCAGCATTTT. Looking up the rest from reference TRBV7-2 and TRBJ1-5 gives the full variable domain: GAGVSQSPSNKVTEKGKDVELRCDPISGHTALYWYRQSLGQGLEFLIYFQGNSAPDKSGLPSDRFSAERTGGSVSTLTIQRTQQEDSAVYLCASSSPAGRNQPQHFGDGTRLSIL.

The chain combines TRBV30 with TRBJ1-1; perhaps TRBD1 as D (6 bases). V was trimmed by 4 bases and J by 3 bases, leaving 12 bases between them. The CDR3 consists of 13 residues. From germline, CDR1 is GTSNPN and CDR2 SVGIG (reference sequence). The CDR3 coding sequence is TGTGCCTGGACTCGGACAGATCACACTGAAGCTTTCTTT. Encoded protein: CAWTRTDHTEAFF. The full variable domain, its missing parts supplied by reference TRBV30 and TRBJ1-1, is SQTIHQWPATLVQPVGSPLSLECTVEGTSNPNLYWYRQAAGRGLQLLFYSVGIGQISSEVPQNLSASRPQDRQFILSSKKLLLSDSGFYLCAWTRTDHTEAFFGQGTRLTVV.

The chain has TRBV7-2 and TRBJ1-1; D is possibly TRBD1 (6 bases). Per germline, CDR1 SGHTA and CDR2 FQGNSA. CDR3 length: 15 amino acids. Trimming pared 5 bases from V and 0 bases from J, leaving 13 bases between. CDR3 protein: CASSPSTGLNTEAFF. The DNA for the CDR3 is TGTGCCAGCAGCCCGTCGACAGGACTGAACACTGAAGCTTTCTTT.

This clone was recorded once. The chain couples TRBV5-1 to TRBJ2-3; D not resolved. The length of the CDR3 is 12 residues. V was shortened by 4 bases and J by 0 bases, with 3 bases between the two germline ends. Germline V CDR1 and CDR2: SGHRS, YFSETQ. CDR3 sequence (DNA): TGCGCCAGCAGCCCTAGCACAGATACGCAGTATTTT. Residues: CASSPSTDTQYF. Based on the CDR3 plus reference TRBV5-1 and TRBJ2-3, the full variable domain is KAGVTQTPRYLIKTRGQQVTLSCSPISGHRSVSWYQQTPGQGLQFLFEYFSETQRNKGNFPGRFSGRQFSNSRSEMNVSTLELGDSALYLCASSPSTDTQYFGPGTRLTVL.

The chain is built from TRBV6-1 and TRBJ2-7; no clear D gene. The CDR3 loop spans 12 amino acids. The V end lost 3 bases, the J end lost 3 bases, and 6 bases lay between the germline ends. Germline-derived CDR1 and CDR2 are MNHNS and SASEGT. The CDR3 sequence is CASSDMSYEQYF. DNA for the CDR3: TGTGCCAGCAGTGACATGAGCTACGAGCAGTACTTC.

The rearrangement joins TRBV10-3 to TRBJ1-1; D is ambiguous. This CDR3 region has 11 residues. The V gene lost 9 bases and the J gene lost 4 bases, with 9 bases spanning the gap. The germline V gene has CDR1 ENHRY and CDR2 SYGVKD. CDR3: CAIVTGTEAFF. The CDR3 DNA reads TGTGCCATTGTGACGGGCACTGAAGCTTTCTTT.

The gene calls are TRBV19 and TRBJ2-1; TRBD1 is a possible D gene (5 bases). The CDR3 has 13 amino acids. Trimming left V 3 bases short and J 5 bases short, with 8 bases between. The germline V gene encodes CDR1 LNHDA and CDR2 SQIVND (reference sequence). The CDR3 loop is CASSITGNNEQFF. In nucleotides, the CDR3 is TGTGCCAGTAGTATCACAGGCAACAATGAGCAGTTCTTC.

The V call is TRBV6-5, the J call TRBJ1-2, with D unclear. The germline gives CDR1 MNHEY, CDR2 SVGAGI. Trimming left V 6 bases short and J 3 bases short, with 17 bases between. This CDR3 region has 15 residues. CDR3 sequence: CASRSEPGSYYGYTF. The CDR3 DNA is TGTGCCAGCAGGTCGGAGCCGGGCTCCTACTATGGCTACACCTTC.

J is TRBJ1-2 and V is TRBV10-3, with 7 bases matching TRBD1. V gave up 3 bases and J gave up 8 bases; unmatched junction bases: 12. Germline V lookup: CDR1 ENHRY, CDR2 SYGVKD. The CDR3 contains 15 residues. The CDR3 sequence is CAISDLDRLTEGYTF. CDR3 DNA: TGTGCCATCAGTGATTTGGACAGGTTGACGGAGGGCTACACCTTC.

V usage is TRBV11-2 and J usage is TRBJ2-1, with no clear D. Germline CDR1 and CDR2: SGHAT and FQNNGV. The CDR3 consists of 12 residues. The V gene lost 3 bases and the J gene lost 3 bases, with 3 bases spanning the gap. CDR3 DNA: TGTGCCAGCAGCTTCGGCTACAATGAGCAGTTCTTC. It is translated as CASSFGYNEQFF.

The sample holds one count of this clone. The CDR3 region has the DNA TGTGCCAGCAGCTGGGGACAGGGGCGGGGAGAGTTCTTC. It encodes CASSWGQGRGEFF. The rearrangement links TRBV5-6 to TRBJ2-1, with 10 bases matching TRBD1. The length of the CDR3 is 13 residues. Germline values: CDR1 SGHDT, CDR2 YYEEEE. The V gene end was trimmed by 3 bases and the J gene end by 14 bases; junction bases not matched to a gene: 8.

The chain links TRBV5-1 to TRBJ2-5, with D maybe TRBD2 (5 bases). The CDR3 spans 12 residues. Germline V lookup: CDR1 SGHRS, CDR2 YFSETQ. The V gene lost 5 bases and the J gene lost 5 bases, with 10 bases spanning the gap. CDR3 nucleotide sequence: TGCGCCAGCAGGACGGGAACGGAGACCCAGTACTTC. This encodes CASRTGTETQYF.

The chain joins TRBV4-1 to TRBJ1-1; D ambiguous. The CDR3 is 15 amino acids. From germline, CDR1 is MGHRA and CDR2 YSYEKL. V was pared by 2 bases and J by 5 bases, with 15 bases between. CDR3 in DNA: TGCGCCAGCAGCCAACCCCCCTCTGGTCGAACTGAAGCTTTCTTT. Translated, it gives CASSQPPSGRTEAFF.

The chain is built from TRBV7-8 and TRBJ1-6; D is possibly TRBD1 (6 bases). Germline V gene data show CDR1 as SGHVS and CDR2 as FQNEAQ. The V and J ends lost 5 bases and 5 bases respectively, with 10 bases between them. The CDR3 spans 14 residues. Here the CDR3 reads CASSRTANNSPLHF. CDR3 nucleotide sequence: TGTGCCAGCAGCCGGACAGCTAATAATTCACCCCTCCACTTT.

The chain combines TRBV7-9 with TRBJ2-7; D not resolved. The V end was cut by 5 bases, the J end by 2 bases, with 16 bases between. CDR3 length: 15 amino acids. Germline V gene data show CDR1 as SEHNR and CDR2 as FQNEAQ (reference sequence). CDR3 nucleotide sequence: TGTGCCAGCAGCGAGTTTTGGCGTTTCCCCTACGAGCAGTACTTC. Translation gives CASSEFWRFPYEQYF. Based on the CDR3 plus reference TRBV7-9 and TRBJ2-7, the full variable domain is DTGVSQNPRHKITKRGQNVTFRCDPISEHNRLYWYRQTLGQGPEFLTYFQNEAQLEKSRLLSDRFSAERPKGSFSTLEIQRTEQGDSAMYLCASSEFWRFPYEQYFGPGTRLTVT.

This sequence joins TRBV9 and TRBJ2-3; 8 nucleotides align to TRBD1. The CDR3 consists of 16 residues. Germline V CDR1 and CDR2: SGDLS, YYNGEE. The junction had 7 bases not matched to a gene; V was cut back by 4 bases and J by 0 bases. The CDR3 sequence: CASSPRQGMSTDTQYF. The CDR3 nucleotides are TGTGCCAGCAGCCCTCGACAGGGGATGAGCACAGATACGCAGTATTTT.

The chain carries TRBV19 and TRBJ2-2, with D hard to call. With 3 bases removed from V and 6 bases from J, the gap between germline ends came to 8 bases. Per the germline V gene, CDR1 is LNHDA and CDR2 is SQIVND (reference sequence). The CDR3 length is 13 residues. The CDR3 loop reads CASSISGSGELFF. The CDR3 DNA reads as TGTGCCAGTAGTATTTCTGGGTCCGGGGAGCTGTTTTTT.

The V call is TRBV5-1, the J call TRBJ1-2; a possible D gene is TRBD1 (5 bases). The CDR3 has 16 residues. Trimming took off 0 bases at V and 7 bases at J, with 19 bases between the two ends. Germline V gene data show CDR1 as SGHRS and CDR2 as YFSETQ. CDR3 sequence (DNA): TGCGCCAGCAGCTTGGCCGTAACTAGGGTCCAGGGTGGCTACACCTTC. This translates into CASSLAVTRVQGGYTF.

J is TRBJ1-1 and V is TRBV30; D ambiguous. V dropped 0 bases and J dropped 1 base, with 6 bases sitting between them. The CDR3 runs to 13 residues. The V gene's germline CDR1 is GTSNPN and CDR2 SVGIG (reference sequence). The CDR3, as DNA: TGTGCCTGGAGTGTACTGGGGAACACTGAAGCTTTCTTT. It specifies CAWSVLGNTEAFF.

V is TRBV11-2 and J is TRBJ1-2; TRBD1 aligns across 7 bases. This CDR3 contains 13 residues. With 0 bases clipped from V and 8 bases from J, the junction kept 3 bases outside the gene matches. Germline loops: CDR1 SGHAT, CDR2 FQNNGV. The CDR3 protein is CASSLDRGNGYTF. Written as DNA, the CDR3 is TGTGCCAGCAGCTTAGACAGGGGGAACGGCTACACCTTC.

The chain combines TRBV7-2 with TRBJ1-1; D is ambiguous. The germline gives CDR1 SGHTA, CDR2 FQGNSA. The V and J ends lost 0 bases and 1 base respectively, with 6 bases between them. CDR3 size: 14 residues. CDR3: CASSLAQRNTEAFF. The CDR3 nucleotides are TGTGCCAGCAGCTTAGCCCAGAGGAACACTGAAGCTTTCTTT. Variable domain in full (rest from reference TRBV7-2 and TRBJ1-1): GAGVSQSPSNKVTEKGKDVELRCDPISGHTALYWYRQSLGQGLEFLIYFQGNSAPDKSGLPSDRFSAERTGGSVSTLTIQRTQQEDSAVYLCASSLAQRNTEAFFGQGTRLTVV.

The V gene is TRBV10-3, the J gene TRBJ2-1; 7 positions match TRBD2. The J segment lost 2 bases and the V segment lost 5 bases, leaving 12 bases of the junction unmatched. The CDR3 is 17 amino acids. Germline V lookup: CDR1 ENHRY, CDR2 SYGVKD. For the CDR3, the DNA is TGTGCCATCAGTCCCCTAGGCCAAGCGGGGCCCTACAATGAGCAGTTCTTC. This translates into CAISPLGQAGPYNEQFF.

The gene calls are TRBV15 and TRBJ2-5; perhaps TRBD1 as D (6 bases). The length of the CDR3 is 14 residues. Trimming removed 6 bases at V and 1 base at J, with 12 bases between. CDR1 LNHNV and CDR2 YYDKDF come from the germline V gene (reference sequence). The chain's CDR3 is CATRPRGSQETQYF. The CDR3 nucleotides are TGTGCCACCAGGCCCAGGGGTTCCCAAGAGACCCAGTACTTC.

The rearrangement links TRBV27 to TRBJ1-2; D gene uncertain. This CDR3 is 13 amino acids long. Trimming took off 3 bases at V and 3 bases at J, with 8 bases between the two ends. CDR1 is MNHEY and CDR2 is SMNVEV in the germline V gene (reference sequence). The CDR3 here is CASSFLGYYGYTF. The DNA of the CDR3 is TGTGCCAGCAGTTTTTTGGGCTACTATGGCTACACCTTC.

This chain uses TRBV5-6 with TRBJ1-1; tentative D call: TRBD1 (6 bases). Trimming removed 0 bases at V and 1 base at J, with 7 bases between. From germline, CDR1 is SGHDT and CDR2 YYEEEE. The CDR3 contains 14 residues. This CDR3 reads CASSLATGNTEAFF. The CDR3 DNA is TGTGCCAGCAGCTTGGCGACAGGGAACACTGAAGCTTTCTTT. Complete variable domain (other parts from reference TRBV5-6 and TRBJ1-1): DAGVTQSPTHLIKTRGQQVTLRCSPKSGHDTVSWYQQALGQGPQFIFQYYEEEERQRGNFPDRFSGHQFPNYSSELNVNALLLGDSALYLCASSLATGNTEAFFGQGTRLTVV.

This clone appeared a single time. The chain combines TRBV5-1 with TRBJ1-1, with a tentative D call TRBD1 (6 bases). Trimming left V 3 bases short and J 1 base short, with 10 bases between. Looked up from germline, CDR1 is SGHRS and CDR2 is YFSETQ. The CDR3 runs 14 residues. The CDR3 DNA reads TGCGCCAGCAGCTGGGGGCCGACGAACACTGAAGCTTTCTTT. It is translated as CASSWGPTNTEAFF.

This chain connects TRBV7-3 to TRBJ1-1; no definite D call. With 5 bases removed from V and 1 base from J, the gap between germline ends came to 8 bases. The CDR3 sequence is 13 residues long. The V gene's germline CDR1 is SGHTA and CDR2 FQGTGA. The CDR3 reads CASSTTTNTEAFF. CDR3 nucleotides: TGTGCCAGCAGCACTACAACGAACACTGAAGCTTTCTTT.

The V and J genes are TRBV28 and TRBJ1-2, with D uncertain. The germline V and J ends were trimmed by 1 base and 3 bases, with 3 bases remaining between them. Germline assignment: CDR1 MDHEN and CDR2 SYDVKM. The CDR3 totals 12 residues. CDR3 protein: CASSLSDYGYTF. As DNA, the CDR3 is TGTGCCAGCAGTTTATCCGACTATGGCTACACCTTC.

This sequence joins TRBV5-1 and TRBJ1-4, with D maybe TRBD1 (5 bases). The V gene's germline CDR1 is SGHRS and CDR2 YFSETQ. Between the trimmed V and J ends, which lost 3 bases and 8 bases, there was a span of 20 bases. This CDR3 is 16 amino acids long. The CDR3 nucleotides read TGCGCCAGCAGCTCAGGGAGTATCTTGGGCCTAGAAAAACTGTTTTTT. Its translation is CASSSGSILGLEKLFF.

This sequence joins TRBV5-1 and TRBJ2-5; TRBD2 is a possible D gene (5 bases). V dropped 0 bases and J dropped 1 base, with 10 bases sitting between them. The germline gives CDR1 SGHRS, CDR2 YFSETQ. This CDR3 has 15 amino acids. CDR3 in amino acids: CASSLAAGSQETQYF. The CDR3 coding sequence is TGCGCCAGCAGCTTGGCCGCGGGCAGCCAAGAGACCCAGTACTTC.

The CDR3 DNA reads as TGTGCCAGCAGCCGGACAGGAGCTAACTATGGCTACACCTTC. It encodes CASSRTGANYGYTF. The V gene is TRBV3-1 (or the pseudogene TRBV3-2), the J gene TRBJ1-2; 7 bases line up with TRBD1. The CDR3 totals 14 residues. Trimming cost V 4 bases and J 0 bases; bases outside gene matches: 2. Per germline, CDR1 LGHDT and CDR2 YNNKEL (reference sequence).

This chain connects TRBV4-1 to TRBJ1-2; D remains ambiguous. The germline V gene encodes CDR1 MGHRA and CDR2 YSYEKL. The germline V and J ends were trimmed by 2 bases and 4 bases, with 8 bases remaining between them. The CDR3 runs 13 residues. CDR3 in DNA: TGCGCCAGCAGCCAACTGGGCCTCTATGGCTACACCTTC. This gives the protein CASSQLGLYGYTF.